The next 32 T cell receptor beta chains were all read from a single sample in a study of PD-1 blockade in mismatch repair-deficient tumors. Profiling relied on immunoSEQ multiplex PCR, and the TCRdb table lists in-frame clones only, not all of them. The table has tens of thousands of clones, approximately 84% seen once. The material was peripheral blood, obtained 12 weeks after starting pembrolizumab. The receptor set was obtained from an adult with mismatch repair-deficient cancer.

This clone was counted a single time. The genes are TRBV7-9 and TRBJ2-7; no reliable D call. Trimming shortened V by 2 bases and J by 2 bases, and 7 bases separated the two germline ends. Germline V gene data show CDR1 as SEHNR and CDR2 as FQNEAQ (reference sequence). The CDR3 spans 13 residues. This CDR3 is CASSLTTTYEQYF. CDR3 in DNA: TGTGCCAGCAGCTTAACTACAACCTACGAGCAGTACTTC.

This clone was counted a single time. The V and J genes are TRBV9 and TRBJ2-2, with 9 bases aligning to TRBD2. With V trimmed by 0 bases and J by 6 bases, 9 bases remained unmatched. This CDR3 contains 17 residues. Looked up from germline, CDR1 is SGDLS and CDR2 is YYNGEE. The CDR3 DNA sequence: TGTGCCAGCAGCGTAGCAAGCGGGAGGCCCCGCGCCGGGGAGCTGTTTTTT. It is translated as CASSVASGRPRAGELFF.

This clone was found once. The chain employs TRBV5-8 and TRBJ1-3; 8 bases line up with TRBD1. V trimming: 5 bases; J trimming: 4 bases; junction bases outside the gene matches: 5. This CDR3 contains 14 residues. Germline-derived CDR1 and CDR2 are SGHTS and YDEGEE. CDR3 bases: TGTGCCAGCAGGAGTGGACAGGGAGGAAACACCATATATTTT. Amino acid sequence: CASRSGQGGNTIYF.

The chain uses TRBV5-1 and TRBJ2-3; perhaps TRBD2 as D (6 bases). V was pared by 0 bases and J by 3 bases, with 11 bases between. CDR1 SGHRS and CDR2 YFSETQ come from the germline V gene. The CDR3 loop spans 15 amino acids. CDR3 region: CASSLGEDQTDTQYF. CDR3 DNA: TGCGCCAGCAGCTTGGGGGAGGACCAGACAGATACGCAGTATTTT.

The genes are TRBV4-1 and TRBJ1-3; D unresolved. The CDR3 has 11 residues. V lost 1 base, J lost 5 bases, and 0 bases lay in between. CDR1 and CDR2 from the germline V gene are MGHRA and YSYEKL. The CDR3 loop is CASSQGNTIYF. The CDR3 DNA follows: TGCGCCAGCAGCCAAGGAAACACCATATATTTT.

Only a few counts were recorded for this clone. This chain connects TRBV9 to TRBJ2-7; 12 bases align to TRBD2. Germline CDR1 and CDR2: SGDLS and YYNGEE. V dropped 0 bases and J dropped 4; count of bases not matched to a gene: 11. The CDR3 has 18 amino acids. The CDR3 DNA reads as TGTGCCAGCAGCGTAGCGGCTAGCGGGAGGGCCTGGGGATACGAGCAGTACTTC. It translates to CASSVAASGRAWGYEQYF.

The gene calls are TRBV6-5 and TRBJ2-6; D is unclear. The V and J ends lost 4 bases and 0 bases respectively, with 10 bases between them. The CDR3 contains 16 residues. Germline CDR1 MNHEY, CDR2 SVGAGI. The CDR3 reads CASSLNWGSGANVLTF. The CDR3 nucleotides are TGTGCCAGCAGTTTAAATTGGGGCTCTGGGGCCAACGTCCTGACTTTC.

This chain connects TRBV9 to TRBJ2-6; tentative D call: TRBD2 (5 bases). This CDR3 spans 18 amino acids. Trimming left V 4 bases short and J 4 bases short, with 21 bases between. Germline lookup yields CDR1 SGDLS and CDR2 YYNGEE. The CDR3 loop is CASSLTVEGTRGANVLTF. The CDR3 nucleotides are TGTGCCAGCAGCCTAACGGTTGAGGGCACCAGGGGGGCCAACGTCCTGACTTTC.

The chain has TRBV11-2 and TRBJ2-7; 10 nucleotides align to TRBD1. With 5 bases clipped from V and 4 bases from J, the junction kept 11 bases outside the gene matches. The CDR3 covers 16 residues. The germline V gene has CDR1 SGHAT and CDR2 FQNNGV. CDR3 DNA sequence: TGTGCCAGCAGCACCAGGACAGGGGGGAAGATTTACGAGCAGTACTTC. Translated, it gives CASSTRTGGKIYEQYF. Filled out from reference TRBV11-2 and TRBJ2-7, the complete variable domain reads EAGVAQSPRYKIIEKRQSVAFWCNPISGHATLYWYQQILGQGPKLLIQFQNNGVVDDSQLPKDRFSAERLKGVDSTLKIQPAKLEDSAVYLCASSTRTGGKIYEQYFGPGTRLTVT.

The genes are TRBV13 and TRBJ2-1; 12 nucleotides line up with TRBD2. Germline V CDR1 and CDR2: PRHDT, FYEKMQ (reference sequence). The V gene end was trimmed by 3 bases and the J gene end by 8 bases; junction bases not matched to a gene: 8. The CDR3 covers 16 residues. DNA for the CDR3: TGTGCCAGCAGCTTCATGCCTAGCGGGAGGGTAGATGAGCAGTTCTTC. Protein sequence: CASSFMPSGRVDEQFF.

This clone was counted once. V and J are TRBV7-9 and TRBJ2-1; 8 bases are a match to TRBD2. CDR1 is SEHNR, CDR2 FQNEAQ, per germline (reference sequence). The CDR3 is made up of 16 amino acids. Unmatched junction bases numbered 6, after V lost 5 bases and J lost 0 bases. The CDR3 nucleotides are TGTGCCAGCAGCCTAAAGCGGGAGAGCTCCTACAATGAGCAGTTCTTC. Protein: CASSLKRESSYNEQFF. Based on the CDR3 plus reference TRBV7-9 and TRBJ2-1, the full variable domain is DTGVSQNPRHKITKRGQNVTFRCDPISEHNRLYWYRQTLGQGPEFLTYFQNEAQLEKSRLLSDRFSAERPKGSFSTLEIQRTEQGDSAMYLCASSLKRESSYNEQFFGPGTRLTVL.

CDR3 sequence: CACRGGDTQYF. The CDR3 nucleotides read TGTGCCTGCAGGGGAGGGGATACGCAGTATTTT. The genes are TRBV30 and TRBJ2-3; a possible D gene is TRBD2 (7 bases). The CDR3 runs to 11 residues. From germline, CDR1 is GTSNPN and CDR2 SVGIG (reference sequence). The ends were cut back, 6 bases at V and 6 bases at J, with 10 bases in the middle.

The chain is built from TRBV9 and TRBJ1-5; tentative D call: TRBD1 (5 bases). The germline V gene has CDR1 SGDLS and CDR2 YYNGEE. The CDR3 spans 15 residues. Trimming removed 6 bases at V and 4 bases at J, with 17 bases between. CDR3 amino acids: CASNPDGGRNQPQHF. The DNA for the CDR3 is TGTGCCAGCAATCCAGATGGGGGAAGAAATCAGCCCCAGCATTTT.

The chain is built from TRBV29-1 and TRBJ2-5, with a tentative D call TRBD2 (5 bases). The CDR3 length is 12 residues. Trimming shortened V by 3 bases and J by 5 bases, and 10 bases separated the two germline ends. Germline V lookup: CDR1 SQVTM, CDR2 ANQGSEA. The CDR3 DNA reads TGCAGCGTTGAGTTCGGAGGCGAGACCCAGTACTTC. Its protein product is CSVEFGGETQYF.

This chain links TRBV2 with TRBJ2-1; D ambiguous. V lost 6 bases to trimming and J lost 13 bases, with 13 bases between them. CDR1 is SNHLY, CDR2 FYNNEI, per germline. CDR3 size: 11 residues. The chain's CDR3 is CASRTPTDQFF. DNA of the CDR3: TGTGCCAGCAGGACCCCCACCGACCAGTTCTTC.

The chain combines TRBV19 with TRBJ2-1; 10 positions agree with TRBD2. V shed 2 bases and J 4 bases; nucleotides not matched to a gene: 8. The CDR3 totals 17 residues. CDR1 and CDR2 (germline): LNHDA, SQIVND (reference sequence). This CDR3 reads CASSIRVGTSAYNEQFF. The CDR3 nucleotides read TGTGCCAGTAGTATAAGAGTGGGGACTAGCGCTTACAATGAGCAGTTCTTC.

The chain couples TRBV29-1 to TRBJ2-3, with 8 bases lining up with TRBD1. The V gene's germline CDR1 is SQVTM and CDR2 ANQGSEA. V lost 2 bases to trimming and J lost 3 bases; unmatched junction nucleotides: 13. This CDR3 comprises 17 residues. The CDR3 sequence is CSVEWWTGLGGTDTQYF. The CDR3 DNA reads TGCAGCGTTGAATGGTGGACAGGGCTTGGGGGTACAGATACGCAGTATTTT.

This chain links TRBV10-3 with TRBJ2-3; no definite D call. Trimming removed 7 bases at V and 3 bases at J, with 11 bases between. Germline lookup yields CDR1 ENHRY and CDR2 SYGVKD. The CDR3 runs to 13 residues. The DNA for the CDR3 is TGTGCCATCAACGGCCAGCCTACAGATACGCAGTATTTT. Residues: CAINGQPTDTQYF.

The chain uses TRBV28 and TRBJ2-4; 8 bases map to TRBD2. The CDR3 is 16 residues long. With 3 bases clipped from V and 1 base from J, the junction kept 5 bases outside the gene matches. The V gene's germline CDR1 is MDHEN and CDR2 SYDVKM. As DNA, the CDR3 is TGTGCCAGCAGTTTGGGACTAGTTCGTGCCAAAAACATTCAGTACTTC. This sequence encodes CASSLGLVRAKNIQYF.

V gene TRBV11-1 combines with J gene TRBJ1-1; TRBD1 is a possible D gene (5 bases). The V end was cut by 4 bases, the J end by 10 bases, with 10 bases between. This CDR3 region has 11 residues. In germline, CDR1 is SGHAT, CDR2 FQDESV (reference sequence). The CDR3 spells CASSSGLGAFF. For the CDR3, the DNA is TGTGCCAGCAGCTCAGGGCTGGGAGCTTTCTTT. The whole variable domain, remainder taken from reference TRBV11-1 and TRBJ1-1, is EAEVAQSPRYKITEKSQAVAFWCDPISGHATLYWYRQILGQGPELLVQFQDESVVDDSQLPKDRFSAERLKGVDSTLKIQPAELGDSAMYLCASSSGLGAFFGQGTRLTVV.

This chain links TRBV14 with TRBJ2-1; D is unclear. Germline values: CDR1 SGHDN, CDR2 FVKESK. The CDR3 spans 15 residues. V shed 2 bases and J shed 10 bases, with 18 bases lying between them. CDR3: CASSQRSPGLSEQFF. CDR3 in DNA: TGTGCCAGCAGCCAACGCTCCCCGGGTTTGTCCGAGCAGTTCTTC.

The chain has TRBV10-3 and TRBJ2-2; 8 positions match TRBD2. Trimming cost V 6 bases and J 4 bases; bases outside gene matches: 7. CDR1 ENHRY and CDR2 SYGVKD come from the germline V gene. The CDR3 is 15 amino acids. The CDR3 loop is CAISLREVVTGELFF. The CDR3 DNA is TGTGCCATCAGCCTGCGGGAGGTTGTCACCGGGGAGCTGTTTTTT.

This clone was recorded once. V is TRBV7-6 and J is TRBJ2-7, with D uncertain. The CDR3 is made up of 15 amino acids. V shed 2 bases and J shed 0 bases, with 11 bases lying between them. Germline CDR1 SGHVS, CDR2 FNYEAQ. The CDR3 region is CASSLLPQPSYEQYF. CDR3 bases: TGTGCCAGCAGCTTACTTCCCCAACCCTCCTACGAGCAGTACTTC.

The J gene is TRBJ2-7, the V gene TRBV12-5; D may be TRBD1 (5 bases). The CDR3 sequence is 15 residues long. V was cut by 8 bases and J by 0 bases, with 17 bases left in between. Germline CDR1 reads LGHNT; CDR2 reads FRNRAP. The CDR3 DNA reads as TGTGCTAGTAGCCAGGGCGGTAAGAGCTCCTACGAGCAGTACTTC. Residues: CASSQGGKSSYEQYF.

This clone was counted once. At one of its ends the junction is not consistent with the germline gene, which may arise from a read error. This chain joins TRBV7-7 and TRBJ2-3; D unclear. CDR1 and CDR2 from the germline V gene are SSHAT and FNYEAQ (reference sequence). The CDR3 extends over 15 amino acids. The CDR3 is CASSLDLSSTDTQYF. For the CDR3, the DNA is TGTGCTAGCAGCTTAGATTTGTCTAGCACAGATACGCAGTATTTT.

The chain links TRBV6-6 to TRBJ2-1; D unclear. The germline V and J ends were trimmed by 0 bases and 8 bases, with 5 bases remaining between them. Germline CDR1 and CDR2: MNHNY and SVGAGI (reference sequence). CDR3 length: 12 residues. The DNA of the CDR3 is TGTGCCAGCAGTTACTCGAGTGATGAGCAGTTCTTC. The encoded protein is CASSYSSDEQFF.

V gene TRBV7-9 combines with J gene TRBJ2-3; D gene uncertain. Deletions cut 5 bases from V and 0 bases from J, with 9 bases between. The germline V gene has CDR1 SEHNR and CDR2 FQNEAQ (reference sequence). The CDR3 totals 14 residues. The CDR3 loop is CASSPLSSTDTQYF. CDR3 in DNA: TGTGCCAGCAGCCCCCTATCGAGCACAGATACGCAGTATTTT.

This chain uses TRBV9 with TRBJ2-7; 7 positions match TRBD2. V gave up 0 bases and J gave up 2 bases; unmatched junction bases: 5. CDR3 length: 15 amino acids. Germline values: CDR1 SGDLS, CDR2 YYNGEE. The CDR3 region has the DNA TGTGCCAGCAGCGTAGACGGGAGGCAAACCTACGAGCAGTACTTC. This sequence encodes CASSVDGRQTYEQYF.

This clone was counted a single time. This chain connects TRBV12-5 to TRBJ2-7; 7 bases are shared with TRBD2. V gave up 0 bases and J gave up 1 base; unmatched junction bases: 15. The CDR3 spans 19 residues. The germline V gene encodes CDR1 LGHNT and CDR2 FRNRAP. CDR3 residues: CASGLVPILGGGSSYEQYF. The CDR3 DNA reads as TGTGCTAGTGGTTTGGTACCCATTTTGGGCGGGGGTTCATCCTACGAGCAGTACTTC.

The chain links TRBV9 to TRBJ2-5, with a tentative D call TRBD1 (6 bases). Germline CDR1 reads SGDLS; CDR2 reads YYNGEE. This CDR3 has 15 residues. V lost 0 bases, J lost 3 bases, and 12 bases lay in between. The CDR3 loop is CASSVDPGDEETQYF. CDR3 coding DNA: TGTGCCAGCAGCGTAGATCCAGGGGATGAAGAGACCCAGTACTTC.

The gene calls are TRBV21-1 and TRBJ2-1; TRBD2, the table's D call, lacks a check against the DNA. TRBV21-1 is tagged as a pseudogene. The CDR3 is 19 amino acids. CDR3 sequence reads: CASSKTVGEGRGSYNEQFF. The CDR3, as DNA: TGTGCCAGCAGCAAAACTGTGGGAGAGGGGAGGGGTTCCTACAATGAGCAGTTCTTC.

This sequence joins TRBV14 and TRBJ2-3, with D maybe TRBD2 (5 bases). CDR1 SGHDN and CDR2 FVKESK come from the germline V gene. V was pared by 4 bases and J by 9 bases, with 14 bases between. The CDR3 runs 13 residues. The CDR3 region is CASSPPDSSTQYF. CDR3 DNA sequence: TGTGCCAGCAGCCCCCCGGACTCGTCGACGCAGTATTTT.